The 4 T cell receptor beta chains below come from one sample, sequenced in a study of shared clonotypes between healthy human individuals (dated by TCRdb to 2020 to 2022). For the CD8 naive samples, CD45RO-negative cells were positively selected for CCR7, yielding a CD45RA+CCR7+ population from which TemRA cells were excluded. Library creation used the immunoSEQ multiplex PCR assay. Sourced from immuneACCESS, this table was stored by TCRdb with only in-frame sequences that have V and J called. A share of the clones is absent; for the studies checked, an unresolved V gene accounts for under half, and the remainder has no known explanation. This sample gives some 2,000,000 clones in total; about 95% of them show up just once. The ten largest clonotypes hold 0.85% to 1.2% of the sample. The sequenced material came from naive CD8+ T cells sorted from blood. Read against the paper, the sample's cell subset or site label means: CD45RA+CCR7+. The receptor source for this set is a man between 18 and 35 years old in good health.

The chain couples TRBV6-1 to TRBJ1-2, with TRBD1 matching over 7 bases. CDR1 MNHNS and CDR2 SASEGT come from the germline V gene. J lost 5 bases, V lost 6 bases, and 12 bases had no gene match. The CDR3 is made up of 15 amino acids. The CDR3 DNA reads TGTGCCAGCAGCCGCACAGGGGCCTTGGGGTATGGCTACACCTTC. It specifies CASSRTGALGYGYTF.

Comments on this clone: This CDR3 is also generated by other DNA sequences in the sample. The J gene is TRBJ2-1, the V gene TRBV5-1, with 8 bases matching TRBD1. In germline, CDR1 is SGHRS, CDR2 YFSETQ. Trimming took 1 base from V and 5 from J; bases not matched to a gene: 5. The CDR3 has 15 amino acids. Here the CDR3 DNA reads TGCGCCAGCAGCTTGAGACAGGGGCAGCACAATGAGCAGTTCTTC. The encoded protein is CASSLRQGQHNEQFF.

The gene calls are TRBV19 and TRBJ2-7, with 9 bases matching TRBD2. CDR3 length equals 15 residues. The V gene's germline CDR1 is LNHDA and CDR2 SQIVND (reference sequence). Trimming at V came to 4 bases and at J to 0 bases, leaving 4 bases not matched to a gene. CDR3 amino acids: CASSNLAGSSYEQYF. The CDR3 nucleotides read TGTGCCAGTAGTAACCTAGCGGGAAGCTCCTACGAGCAGTACTTC.

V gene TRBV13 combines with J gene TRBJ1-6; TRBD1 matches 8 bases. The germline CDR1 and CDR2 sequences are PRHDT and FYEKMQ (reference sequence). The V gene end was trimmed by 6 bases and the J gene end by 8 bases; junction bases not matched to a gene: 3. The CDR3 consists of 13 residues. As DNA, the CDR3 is TGTGCCAGCAGTCAGGGGGCGGATTCACCCCTCCACTTT. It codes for CASSQGADSPLHF.